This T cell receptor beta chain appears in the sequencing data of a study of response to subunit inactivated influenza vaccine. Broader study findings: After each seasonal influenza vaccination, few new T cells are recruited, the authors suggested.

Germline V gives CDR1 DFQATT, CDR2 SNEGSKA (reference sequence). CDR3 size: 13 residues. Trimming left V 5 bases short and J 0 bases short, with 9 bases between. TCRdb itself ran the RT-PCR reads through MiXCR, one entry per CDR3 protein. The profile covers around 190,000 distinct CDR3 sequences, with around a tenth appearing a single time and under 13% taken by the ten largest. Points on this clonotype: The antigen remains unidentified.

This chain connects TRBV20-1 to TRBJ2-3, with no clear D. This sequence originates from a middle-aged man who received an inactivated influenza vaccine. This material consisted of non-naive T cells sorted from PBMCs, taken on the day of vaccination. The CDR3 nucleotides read TGCAGTGCTCCTATACCTAGCACAGATACGCAGTATTTT. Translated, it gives CSAPIPSTDTQYF.